The 20 T cell receptor beta chains listed next were all sequenced from one sample in a study of shared clonotypes between healthy human individuals. Only CD45RO-negative cells positively selected for CCR7 counted as naive CD8 cells, so terminally differentiated effector memory CD45RA+ cells were excluded. This table comes from immunoSEQ multiplex PCR, and its TCRdb copy is limited to in-frame clones, with some not included. Here the sample spans about 2 million clones, around 96% being singletons. Sample: naive CD8+ T cells sorted from blood. The origin of the receptors is a man between 18 and 35 years old in good health.

The V call is TRBV6-5, the J call TRBJ2-5; TRBD1 matches at 7 bases. J lost 4 bases, V lost 1 base, and 6 bases had no gene match. The germline V gene has CDR1 MNHEY and CDR2 SVGAGI. The CDR3 is made up of 15 amino acids. CDR3 bases: TGTGCCAGCAGTTACTGGGGAAGGGGGCGAGAGACCCAGTACTTC. Translating it yields CASSYWGRGRETQYF.

Points on this clone: The same CDR3 arises from other DNA sequences in this sample as well. The rearrangement uses TRBV6-5 and TRBJ1-2, with D possibly TRBD1 on 6 matching bases. Trimming took 2 bases from V and 6 from J, leaving 10 bases between them. The CDR3 consists of 13 residues. The germline CDR1 and CDR2 sequences are MNHEY and SVGAGI. As DNA, the CDR3 is TGTGCCAGCAGTTACGTGGCAGGGGATGGCTACACCTTC. Protein sequence: CASSYVAGDGYTF.

The V gene is TRBV5-4, the J gene TRBJ2-7, with D uncertain. The V and J ends lost 4 bases and 4 bases respectively, with 12 bases between them. This CDR3 has 13 residues. CDR1 is SGHNT, CDR2 YYREEE, per germline (reference sequence). CDR3 in DNA: TGTGCCAGCAGCCGGTTCTTGGGGTACGAGCAGTACTTC. Translating it yields CASSRFLGYEQYF.

This clone was detected once. The chain uses TRBV10-1 and TRBJ2-7, with D hard to call. Germline V CDR1 and CDR2: WNHNN, SYGVQD (reference sequence). The CDR3 is 11 amino acids. The ends were cut back, 6 bases at V and 4 bases at J, with 7 bases in the middle. The CDR3 spells CASSHGYEQYF. CDR3 DNA sequence: TGCGCCAGCAGCCACGGTTACGAGCAGTACTTC.

J is TRBJ1-6 and V is TRBV6-5; TRBD1 is a possible D gene (5 bases). CDR1 and CDR2 (germline): MNHEY, SVGAGI. This CDR3 contains 14 residues. The V end was cut by 8 bases, the J end by 5 bases, with 13 bases between. The CDR3 DNA is TGTGCCAGCGGATTGGGAGGGGATAATTCACCCCTCCACTTT. This codes for CASGLGGDNSPLHF.

The chain is built from TRBV15 and TRBJ2-5; TRBD1 matches at 10 bases. Germline V lookup: CDR1 LNHNV, CDR2 YYDKDF (reference sequence). The CDR3 contains 15 residues. With V trimmed by 4 bases and J by 1 base, 3 bases remained unmatched. The CDR3: CATSMGTGAQETQYF. CDR3 bases: TGTGCCACCAGCATGGGGACAGGGGCCCAAGAGACCCAGTACTTC.

The chain uses TRBV4-1 and TRBJ1-1, with 8 bases that match TRBD1. In germline, CDR1 is MGHRA, CDR2 YSYEKL. This CDR3 is built from 16 residues. Trimming removed 0 bases from V and 4 bases from J; junction bases left unmatched: 7. The CDR3 DNA follows: TGCGCCAGCAGCCAAGATGGGACAGGTGGGGGCACTGAAGCTTTCTTT. It encodes CASSQDGTGGGTEAFF.

CDR3: CASIGGMNTEAFF. CDR3 DNA: TGTGCCAGCATTGGGGGAATGAACACTGAAGCTTTCTTT. This chain connects TRBV6-6 to TRBJ1-1; perhaps TRBD1 as D (5 bases). From germline, CDR1 is MNHNY and CDR2 SVGAGI (reference sequence). Trimming took 7 bases from V and 0 from J, leaving 9 bases between them. This CDR3 has 13 amino acids.

Details on this clone: The same CDR3 arises from other DNA sequences in this sample as well. The chain links TRBV5-1 to TRBJ2-7; 7 nucleotides match TRBD1. There are 14 residues in the CDR3. Germline values: CDR1 SGHRS, CDR2 YFSETQ. Trimming removed 1 base from V and 1 base from J; junction bases left unmatched: 2. Here the CDR3 reads CASSLLQGSYEQYF. CDR3 sequence (DNA): TGCGCCAGCAGCTTGCTACAGGGGTCCTACGAGCAGTACTTC.

The genes are TRBV28 and TRBJ2-3, with D perhaps assigned TRBD1 or TRBD2 (5 bases each). Germline assignment: CDR1 MDHEN and CDR2 SYDVKM. The V and J ends lost 10 bases and 4 bases respectively, with 18 bases between them. The CDR3 is 14 residues long. The CDR3 bases are TGTGCCATCCCGAGGGGCGGCCTGCCAGATACGCAGTATTTT. This sequence encodes CAIPRGGLPDTQYF.

In this sample, this clone turned up once. The CDR3 nucleotides read TGTGCCAGCAGTGGTGGCGGGGGGGACCAAGAGACCCAGTACTTC. Translated: CASSGGGGDQETQYF. This rearrangement joins TRBV27 to TRBJ2-5; 9 nucleotides align to TRBD2. Germline V gives CDR1 MNHEY, CDR2 SMNVEV (reference sequence). This CDR3 contains 15 residues. V was clipped by 5 bases and J by 0 bases; unmatched bases: 4.

This CDR3 is CASSQEKGSQPQHF. CDR3 sequence (DNA): TGCGCCAGCAGCCAAGAGAAGGGGAGTCAGCCCCAGCATTTT. The chain uses TRBV4-1 and TRBJ1-5; a possible D gene is TRBD1 (5 bases). The V gene lost 0 bases and the J gene lost 6 bases, with 9 bases spanning the gap. Germline CDR1 is MGHRA and CDR2 is YSYEKL. This CDR3 has 14 amino acids.

The V and J genes are TRBV6-1 and TRBJ2-5; weak D call: TRBD2 (6 bases). The CDR3 sequence is 16 residues long. The V gene's germline CDR1 is MNHNS and CDR2 SASEGT. V was pared by 4 bases and J by 5 bases, with 20 bases between. The CDR3 sequence is CASSALEAVAGETQYF. In DNA form, the CDR3 reads TGTGCCAGCAGTGCCCTGGAGGCTGTGGCGGGGGAGACCCAGTACTTC.

The sample holds a few counts of this clone. The rearrangement links TRBV6-1 to TRBJ1-6; weak D call: TRBD1 (6 bases). V gave up 8 bases and J gave up 17 bases, with 22 bases separating them. Germline lookup yields CDR1 MNHNS and CDR2 SASEGT. This CDR3 has 13 residues. The CDR3 spells CASDGGPLRGVHF. In nucleotides, the CDR3 is TGTGCCAGCGATGGAGGGCCGCTAAGGGGGGTCCACTTT.

The rearrangement joins TRBV11-2 to TRBJ2-1, with D hard to call. This CDR3 is 15 amino acids long. Germline V gene data show CDR1 as SGHAT and CDR2 as FQNNGV. V lost 2 bases and J 0 bases, leaving 8 bases between the germline ends. DNA of the CDR3: TGTGCCAGCAGCTTAAATCCGAGCTCCTACAATGAGCAGTTCTTC. Translation gives CASSLNPSSYNEQFF.

V is TRBV28 and J is TRBJ1-4; TRBD1 agrees at 8 bases. CDR1 and CDR2 (germline): MDHEN, SYDVKM. V shed 7 bases, J shed 6 bases, and the junction held 7 bases outside the gene matches. The length of the CDR3 is 14 residues. The CDR3 region is CASTLTGEDEKLFF. CDR3 coding DNA: TGTGCCAGCACTCTGACAGGGGAGGATGAAAAACTGTTTTTT.

This chain connects TRBV4-2 to TRBJ1-4; D remains unclear. V was shortened by 0 bases and J by 7 bases, with 12 bases between the two germline ends. In germline, CDR1 is LGHNA, CDR2 YNFKEQ. The CDR3 runs to 15 residues. CDR3 loop: CASSQDTGWAEKLFF. In DNA form, the CDR3 reads TGTGCCAGCAGCCAAGATACCGGCTGGGCTGAAAAACTGTTTTTT.

Note on this clone: The same CDR3 arises from other DNA sequences in this sample as well. The J gene is TRBJ2-7, the V gene TRBV4-3; 10 bases map to TRBD2. CDR1 is LGHNA and CDR2 is YSLEER in the germline V gene. With 1 base clipped from V and 2 bases from J, the junction kept 2 bases outside the gene matches. The CDR3 is 15 residues long. This CDR3 is CASSQVLAGTYEQYF. The CDR3 DNA reads TGCGCCAGCAGCCAAGTACTAGCGGGAACCTACGAGCAGTACTTC.

Comments on this clone: The same CDR3 is also encoded by other DNA sequences in this sample. This chain links TRBV5-1 with TRBJ2-3, with D unresolved. CDR1 and CDR2 (germline): SGHRS, YFSETQ. Trimming took 5 bases from V and 6 from J, leaving 10 bases between them. The CDR3 covers 12 residues. The CDR3 DNA sequence: TGCGCCAGCAGTCTGGTGGCGGATACGCAGTATTTT. Translating it yields CASSLVADTQYF. The complete variable domain, with remaining parts taken from reference TRBV5-1 and TRBJ2-3, reads KAGVTQTPRYLIKTRGQQVTLSCSPISGHRSVSWYQQTPGQGLQFLFEYFSETQRNKGNFPGRFSGRQFSNSRSEMNVSTLELGDSALYLCASSLVADTQYFGPGTRLTVL.

This chain uses TRBV5-4 with TRBJ2-7; 9 positions match TRBD1. V gave up 3 bases and J gave up 5 bases; unmatched junction bases: 9. The CDR3 contains 15 residues. Germline V lookup: CDR1 SGHNT, CDR2 YYREEE (reference sequence). In nucleotides, the CDR3 is TGTGCCAGCAGCTGGGGACAGGGAATAAGGAACGAGCAGTACTTC. Its translation: CASSWGQGIRNEQYF.